This TCR beta chain is from a study of T cell repertoires in cytomegalovirus infection. Study-level information: Carrying CMV and the relevant HLA type showed in public TCR beta signatures.

MiXCR was run by TCRdb on the reads, yielding one entry per CDR3 protein. This sample has hundreds of thousands of distinct CDR3 sequences, with roughly 26% found just once. V was cut by 1 base and J by 0 bases, with 9 bases left in between. CDR1 and CDR2 from the germline V gene are SGHVS and FNYEAQ. The CDR3 loop spans 15 amino acids. As concerns this clonotype: What it binds is not known.

Whole-study findings and limits: In two of eight donors, the top clonotype was HLA-C-restricted CMV-specific.

The chain carries TRBV7-6 and TRBJ1-2; unclear D gene. The sequencing sample was made of CD8+ T cells from PBMCs. The receptor's source is a human donor in good health (CMV status not recorded). Some clones in this sample may be carry-over from other donors' samples. The chain's CDR3 is CASSLGGSTNYGYTF. Here the CDR3 DNA reads TGTGCCAGCAGCTTAGGCGGCTCGACTAACTATGGCTACACCTTC. Complete variable domain (other parts from reference TRBV7-6 and TRBJ1-2): GAGVSQSPRYKVTKRGQDVALRCDPISGHVSLYWYRQALGQGPEFLTYFNYEAQQDKSGLPNDRFSAERPEGSISTLTIQRTEQRDSAMYRCASSLGGSTNYGYTFGSGTRLTVV.